What follows are 10 T cell receptor beta chains derived from one specimen sequenced in a study of blood T cell repertoires in COVID-19. Using immunoSEQ multiplex PCR, the repertoire was profiled, and TCRdb retains in-frame clones only, with some absent. The table has about 170,000 clones, under 85% seen once; the top ten hold approximately 12%. Input material: PBMCs or T cells enriched from blood (not recorded which). Receptors originate from a man aged 50 to 60 who had recovered from COVID-19.

The chain carries TRBV6-5 and TRBJ1-1, with D possibly being TRBD1 (6 bases). There are 14 residues in the CDR3. Germline V gives CDR1 MNHEY, CDR2 SVGAGI. The ends were cut back, 7 bases at V and 0 bases at J, with 12 bases in the middle. CDR3 amino acids: CASTSQGLNTEAFF. In DNA, the CDR3 is TGTGCCAGCACCTCTCAGGGGTTGAACACTGAAGCTTTCTTT.

The rearrangement joins TRBV6-5 to TRBJ1-3, with 7 bases aligning to TRBD1. This CDR3 comprises 15 residues. Germline-derived CDR1 and CDR2 are MNHEY and SVGAGI. The trim removed 4 bases at V and 4 bases at J, leaving 7 bases unmatched. CDR3 residues: CASSSLTGNGNTIYF. CDR3 nucleotide sequence: TGTGCCAGCAGTTCCCTGACAGGGAACGGAAACACCATATATTTT.

This sequence joins TRBV5-6 and TRBJ2-7; the D is unclear. The CDR3 is made up of 14 amino acids. V was pared by 2 bases and J by 3 bases, with 12 bases between. Germline CDR1 reads SGHDT; CDR2 reads YYEEEE. This CDR3 reads CASSFGLTGYEQYF. The CDR3 nucleotides are TGTGCCAGCAGCTTCGGCCTAACGGGCTACGAGCAGTACTTC. Supplemented by reference TRBV5-6 and TRBJ2-7, the full variable domain reads DAGVTQSPTHLIKTRGQQVTLRCSPKSGHDTVSWYQQALGQGPQFIFQYYEEEERQRGNFPDRFSGHQFPNYSSELNVNALLLGDSALYLCASSFGLTGYEQYFGPGTRLTVT.

The chain employs TRBV6-5 and TRBJ1-2; D is uncertain. This CDR3 contains 15 residues. Germline V gene sequence: CDR1 MNHEY, CDR2 SVGAGI. V gave up 6 bases and J gave up 7 bases, with 21 bases separating them. As DNA, the CDR3 is TGTGCCAGCAGGTCGGGAGCCGGGGATTTAGTTGGCTACACCTTC. It yields the protein CASRSGAGDLVGYTF.

This clone was observed a few times. The chain has TRBV28 and TRBJ1-4, with 7 bases lining up with TRBD1. With 4 bases clipped from V and 8 bases from J, the junction kept 10 bases outside the gene matches. CDR1 and CDR2 from the germline V gene are MDHEN and SYDVKM. The CDR3 has 15 amino acids. The CDR3 nucleotides are TGTGCCAGCAGTTCCCGACAGGGCCGGCGCGAAAAACTGTTTTTT. Translation: CASSSRQGRREKLFF.

The rearrangement uses TRBV5-1 and TRBJ2-5; D may be TRBD2 (5 bases). The CDR3 length is 16 residues. Trimming cost V 4 bases and J 2 bases, with 18 bases left between them. Germline-derived CDR1 and CDR2 are SGHRS and YFSETQ. This chain's CDR3 is CASSPAPGLTQETQYF. In nucleotides, the CDR3 is TGCGCCAGCAGCCCGGCGCCCGGACTGACACAAGAGACCCAGTACTTC.

This chain joins TRBV14 and TRBJ1-1; perhaps TRBD1 as D (5 bases). The CDR3 consists of 17 residues. Germline V gives CDR1 SGHDN, CDR2 FVKESK. The V and J ends lost 0 bases and 0 bases respectively, with 14 bases between them. CDR3 sequence (DNA): TGTGCCAGCAGCCAAGATCTCGGGGGAGAAATGAACACTGAAGCTTTCTTT. Residues: CASSQDLGGEMNTEAFF.

With regard to this clone: The germline gene is not matched at one end of the junction; a read error may be the cause. V usage is TRBV28 and J usage is TRBJ1-2, with 7 bases fitting TRBD1. The CDR3 is 12 amino acids. The germline CDR1 and CDR2 sequences are MDHEN and SYDVKM. CDR3 bases: TGTGCCAGCATGACAGGGAAGTATGGCTACGCCTTC. The encoded protein is CASMTGKYGYAF.

The chain combines TRBV6-4 with TRBJ2-1; possible D gene TRBD1, 5 bases. Trimming removed 3 bases from V and 6 bases from J, with 12 bases in between. From germline, CDR1 is MRHNA and CDR2 SNTAGT. The CDR3 extends over 14 amino acids. CDR3 sequence: CASSEGQGSNEQFF. CDR3 coding DNA: TGTGCCAGCAGTGAAGGGCAGGGAAGCAATGAGCAGTTCTTC.

This sequence joins TRBV5-1 and TRBJ2-3; 8 bases map to TRBD1. CDR1 is SGHRS and CDR2 is YFSETQ in the germline V gene. The CDR3 runs 16 residues. V trimming: 4 bases; J trimming: 2 bases; junction bases outside the gene matches: 9. In DNA form, the CDR3 reads TGCGCCAGCAGCCTTCCCGGGACAGGCTACACAGATACGCAGTATTTT. Translating gives CASSLPGTGYTDTQYF. Filled out from reference TRBV5-1 and TRBJ2-3, the complete variable domain reads KAGVTQTPRYLIKTRGQQVTLSCSPISGHRSVSWYQQTPGQGLQFLFEYFSETQRNKGNFPGRFSGRQFSNSRSEMNVSTLELGDSALYLCASSLPGTGYTDTQYFGPGTRLTVL.